This T cell receptor beta chain stems from a study of shared clonotypes between healthy human individuals. Trimming pared 1 base from V and 5 bases from J, leaving 18 bases between. The CDR3 is 16 amino acids. CDR1 SGHRS and CDR2 YFSETQ come from the germline V gene. Sequencing was performed with immunoSEQ multiplex PCR; in TCRdb, only in-frame clones are kept and a portion is missing. This table holds roughly 2 million clones, around 95% found once. V gene TRBV5-1 combines with J gene TRBJ1-1; D may be TRBD1 (6 bases). Sequencing was done on a sample of naive CD4+ T cells sorted from blood. Indicated subset: CD45RA+ positively selected. The sequence was collected from a man aged 18 to 35 in good health. The CDR3 protein is CASSLSPAGAGTEAFF. CDR3 bases: TGCGCCAGCAGCTTGAGTCCCGCAGGGGCTGGGACTGAAGCTTTCTTT. Using reference TRBV5-1 and TRBJ1-1 for the parts outside the CDR3, the full variable domain is KAGVTQTPRYLIKTRGQQVTLSCSPISGHRSVSWYQQTPGQGLQFLFEYFSETQRNKGNFPGRFSGRQFSNSRSEMNVSTLELGDSALYLCASSLSPAGAGTEAFFGQGTRLTVV.